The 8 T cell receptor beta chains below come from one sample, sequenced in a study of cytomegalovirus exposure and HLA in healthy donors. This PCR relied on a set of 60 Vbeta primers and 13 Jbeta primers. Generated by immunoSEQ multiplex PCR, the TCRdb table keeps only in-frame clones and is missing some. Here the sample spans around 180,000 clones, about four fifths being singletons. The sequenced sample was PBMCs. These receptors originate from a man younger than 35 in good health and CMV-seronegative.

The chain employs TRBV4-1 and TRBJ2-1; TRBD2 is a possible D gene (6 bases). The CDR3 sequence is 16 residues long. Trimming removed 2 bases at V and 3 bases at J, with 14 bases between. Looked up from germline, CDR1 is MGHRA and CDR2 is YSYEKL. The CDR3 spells CASSQPGRRGYNEQFF. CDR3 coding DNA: TGCGCCAGCAGCCAACCGGGGAGGCGAGGCTACAATGAGCAGTTCTTC.

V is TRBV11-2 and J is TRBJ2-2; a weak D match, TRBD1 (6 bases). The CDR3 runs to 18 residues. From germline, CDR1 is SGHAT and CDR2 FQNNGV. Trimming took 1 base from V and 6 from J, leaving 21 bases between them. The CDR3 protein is CASSLGHPASGAAGELFF. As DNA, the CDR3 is TGTGCCAGCAGCTTAGGGCACCCAGCGTCAGGGGCGGCCGGGGAGCTGTTTTTT.

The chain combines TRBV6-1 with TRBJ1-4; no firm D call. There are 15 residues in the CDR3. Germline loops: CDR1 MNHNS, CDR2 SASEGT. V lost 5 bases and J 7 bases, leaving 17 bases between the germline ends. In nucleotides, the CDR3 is TGTGCCAGCAGTCCGGGCTCAACCGGAGGTGAAAAACTGTTTTTT. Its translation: CASSPGSTGGEKLFF.

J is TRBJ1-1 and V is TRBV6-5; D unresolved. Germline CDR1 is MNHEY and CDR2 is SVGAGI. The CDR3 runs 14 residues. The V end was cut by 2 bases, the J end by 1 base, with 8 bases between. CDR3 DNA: TGTGCCAGCAGTTACAGTGCCGGGAACACTGAAGCTTTCTTT. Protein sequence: CASSYSAGNTEAFF.

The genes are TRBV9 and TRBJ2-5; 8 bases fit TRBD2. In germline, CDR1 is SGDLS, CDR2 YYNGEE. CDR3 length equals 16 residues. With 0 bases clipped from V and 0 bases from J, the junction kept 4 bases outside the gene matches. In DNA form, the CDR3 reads TGTGCCAGCAGCGTAGGGGGTAGCGGGAACCAAGAGACCCAGTACTTC. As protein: CASSVGGSGNQETQYF.

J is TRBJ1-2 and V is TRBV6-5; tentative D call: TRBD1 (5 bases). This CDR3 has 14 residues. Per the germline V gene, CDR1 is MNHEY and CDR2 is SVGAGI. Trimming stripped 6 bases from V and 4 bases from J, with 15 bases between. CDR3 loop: CASSRTRWGYGYTF. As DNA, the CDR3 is TGTGCCAGCAGCCGGACACGGTGGGGCTATGGCTACACCTTC.

CDR3 bases: TGTGCCAGCAGCTTAAGCTGGGCGGGAGTAAACGAGCAGTACTTC. Translation: CASSLSWAGVNEQYF. The chain recombines TRBV7-2 with TRBJ2-7, with 7 bases identical to TRBD2. Trimming took 2 bases from V and 5 from J; bases not matched to a gene: 9. CDR1 and CDR2 (germline): SGHTA, FQGNSA. The CDR3 consists of 15 residues. Full variable domain (outside the CDR3, taken from reference TRBV7-2 and TRBJ2-7): GAGVSQSPSNKVTEKGKDVELRCDPISGHTALYWYRQSLGQGLEFLIYFQGNSAPDKSGLPSDRFSAERTGGSVSTLTIQRTQQEDSAVYLCASSLSWAGVNEQYFGPGTRLTVT.

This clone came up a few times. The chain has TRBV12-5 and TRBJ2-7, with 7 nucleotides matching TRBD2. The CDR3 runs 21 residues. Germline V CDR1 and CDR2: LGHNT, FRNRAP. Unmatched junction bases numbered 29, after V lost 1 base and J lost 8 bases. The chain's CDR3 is CASGLARVGVAGVWTLSQQYF. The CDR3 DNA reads TGTGCTAGTGGTTTGGCCCGAGTTGGGGTAGCGGGTGTTTGGACTTTATCGCAGCAGTACTTC.